This record concerns one T cell receptor beta chain sequence. This entry is derived from a study of T-cell memory formation after mild COVID-19. Across the whole study: Largely donor-specific sequence clusters came from two donors.

MiXCR was run by TCRdb on the 5' RACE reads, yielding one entry per CDR3 protein. Of around 530,000 distinct CDR3 sequences in the sample, less than 25% were seen once. Material: PBMCs or a T cell subset sorted from them (not recorded which). This TCR derives from an adult woman who had mild COVID-19 (a few samples of this study predate the infection). Cell type and time point are not known.

CDR3 DNA sequence: TGTGCCACCAGCAGAGATCTGGCAGTCTCTTACGAGCAGTACTTC. This encodes CATSRDLAVSYEQYF. The rearrangement links TRBV15 to TRBJ2-7, with unresolved D. Germline V gives CDR1 LNHNV, CDR2 YYDKDF (reference sequence). The CDR3 spans 15 residues. Trimming cost V 0 bases and J 4 bases, with 13 bases left between them.